These T cell receptor beta chains were read from a single sample in a study of cytomegalovirus exposure and HLA in healthy donors. TCRdb's table, derived via immunoSEQ multiplex PCR, lists solely in-frame clones and lacks some. The sample shows roughly 140,000 clones, around 79% of them seen only once. Sequenced input: PBMCs. The receptors derive from a man in his late teens or twenties in good health and CMV-seronegative. Both conserved end residues are part of each CDR3. The order of the fields is V gene, clone size, D gene, J gene, CDR3 DNA, CDR3 protein. D genes are given only for firm matches. For some rows the clone size is stated as once, few or many, or as a class when expanded; others skip it.

TRBV18	once	NA	TRBJ1-2	TGTGCCAGCTCACCCGACAGGAACTATGGCTACACCTTC	CASSPDRNYGYTF
TRBV19	NA	NA	TRBJ2-7	TGTGCCAGTAGTATTAGCGGTAGCGCTTACGAGCAGTACTTC	CASSISGSAYEQYF
TRBV27	NA	TRBD2	TRBJ2-1	TGTGCCAGCAGTCCCTGGAGCGGGACCGCCTACAATGAGCAGTTCTTC	CASSPWSGTAYNEQFF
TRBV9	NA	NA	TRBJ2-7	TGTGCCAGCAGCGAGGGGGGGACGGAGAGCTCCTACGAGCAGTACTTC	CASSEGGTESSYEQYF
TRBV7-2	NA	NA	TRBJ2-7	TGTGCCAGCACCCCCCGCGGGCCCCAGGTCCCCTACGAGCAGTACTTC	CASTPRGPQVPYEQYF
TRBV5-1	once	TRBD1	TRBJ2-7	TGCGCCAGCAGCCTGACCCCGGACAGGGTCCAGGTAAAGCAGTACTTC	CASSLTPDRVQVKQYF
TRBV9	few	TRBD2	TRBJ2-1	TGTGCCAGTTCGCGTGGGGAGGGACCGGGTAATGAGCAGTTCTTC	CASSRGEGPGNEQFF
TRBV27	few	NA	TRBJ2-3	TGTGCCAGCAGTTTCAGAAGAAATCCAGATACGCAGTATTTT	CASSFRRNPDTQYF
TRBV7-6	NA	NA	TRBJ1-2	TGTGCCAGCGGGCGGGGGGATGGCTACACCTTC	CASGRGDGYTF
TRBV15	once	NA	TRBJ2-7	TGTGCCACCAGCAGAGGTGCAGGTGGGTCCTACGAGCAGTACTTC	CATSRGAGGSYEQYF
TRBV30	NA	NA	TRBJ2-7	TGTGCCTGGAAGGGGGACACCTCCTACGAGCAGTACTTC	CAWKGDTSYEQYF
TRBV5-4	NA	TRBD1	TRBJ2-2	TGTGCCAGCAGCATTGACAGGGTCAACACCGGGGAGCTGTTTTTT	CASSIDRVNTGELFF
TRBV10-2	once	NA	TRBJ1-4	TGCGCCAGCAGTGACGGGACAACAGGGGAAAAACTGTTTTTT	CASSDGTTGEKLFF
TRBV11-2	NA	NA	TRBJ2-5	TGTGCCAGCAGCTTAGATTTGGCAGTTCAAGAGACCCAGTACTTC	CASSLDLAVQETQYF
TRBV7-2	NA	TRBD2	TRBJ2-3	TGTGCCAGCAGCTGGGGACTAGCGGGAGAAGATACGCAGTATTTT	CASSWGLAGEDTQYF
TRBV9	NA	NA	TRBJ2-1	TGTGCCAGCAGCGTAGACGGGGTCCACAATGAGCAGTTCTTC	CASSVDGVHNEQFF
TRBV4-3	few	NA	TRBJ1-1	TGCGCCAGCAGCCCGGGGGGGGGCCGGAACACTGAAGCTTTCTTT	CASSPGGGRNTEAFF
TRBV5-1	few	TRBD1	TRBJ1-5	TGCGCCAGCAGGGAGGGGGCGGGCCAGCCCCAGCATTTT	CASREGAGQPQHF
TRBV5-6	NA	TRBD1	TRBJ1-5	TGTGCCAGCAGCTTGCGGGACAGGGAAAGCAATCAGCCCCAGCATTTT	CASSLRDRESNQPQHF
TRBV9	NA	NA	TRBJ2-7	TGTGCCAGCAGCGCCATGTTGACGGGCGAGCAGTACTTC	CASSAMLTGEQYF
TRBV6-1	NA	TRBD2	TRBJ2-3	TGTGCCAGCAGTCAAGGCCAGGGAGGGTGGACAGATACGCAGTATTTT	CASSQGQGGWTDTQYF
TRBV5-8	NA	NA	TRBJ1-1	TGTGCCAGCAGCCAAAAATCAATATGGGACAAAGCTTTCTTT	CASSQKSIWDKAFF
TRBV10-3	NA	TRBD2	TRBJ2-3	TGTGCCATCAGTGACGCCGGGAGGAGCACAGATACGCAGTATTTT	CAISDAGRSTDTQYF
TRBV19	NA	TRBD2	TRBJ2-7	TGTGCCAGTAGTATAGCTAGCGGGAGAGAGCAGTACTTC	CASSIASGREQYF
TRBV5-6	NA	NA	TRBJ2-1	TGTGCCAGCAGCTTTGGGGCGGGAATGCACAATGAGCAGTTCTTC	CASSFGAGMHNEQFF
TRBV29-1	NA	NA	TRBJ2-7	TGCAGCGCAGCGGGACAGGCGTTGGACGAGCAGTACTTC	CSAAGQALDEQYF
TRBV5-1	few	TRBD2	TRBJ2-7	TGCGCCAGCAGCTTGGTCGGTAGCGGGAGGGCGCACCACGAGCAGTACTTC	CASSLVGSGRAHHEQYF
TRBV30	few	NA	TRBJ2-7	TGTGCCTGGAGTGTGGCTTACGAGCAGTACTTC	CAWSVAYEQYF
TRBV27	NA	NA	TRBJ1-1	TGTGCCAGCAGTTTATTAGGGGGGGAGGCCATGAACACTGAAGCTTTCTTT	CASSLLGGEAMNTEAFF
TRBV11-2	NA	TRBD1	TRBJ2-7	TGTGCCAGCAGGAAGCCGGGACAGACATACGAGCAGTACTTC	CASRKPGQTYEQYF
TRBV7-2	once	NA	TRBJ1-2	TGTGCCAGCAGCGAATACCTCCGGGTGGGCTACACCTTC	CASSEYLRVGYTF
TRBV14	few	NA	TRBJ2-2	TGTGCCAGCAGCCAAGATCTGCCGGTTGGAGGGCTCGTTACCGGGGAGCTGTTTTTT	CASSQDLPVGGLVTGELFF
TRBV7-9	NA	NA	TRBJ2-1	TGTGCCAGCAGCTTAAGGAACCCGGACAGAAGCTCCTACAATGAGCAGTTCTTC	CASSLRNPDRSSYNEQFF
TRBV29-1	NA	NA	TRBJ2-5	TGCAGCGCCCCTGGTCAGGAAGAGACCCAGTACTTC	CSAPGQEETQYF
TRBV9	NA	NA	TRBJ1-2	TGTGCCAGCAGCGGGGCCGTCTACACCTTC	CASSGAVYTF